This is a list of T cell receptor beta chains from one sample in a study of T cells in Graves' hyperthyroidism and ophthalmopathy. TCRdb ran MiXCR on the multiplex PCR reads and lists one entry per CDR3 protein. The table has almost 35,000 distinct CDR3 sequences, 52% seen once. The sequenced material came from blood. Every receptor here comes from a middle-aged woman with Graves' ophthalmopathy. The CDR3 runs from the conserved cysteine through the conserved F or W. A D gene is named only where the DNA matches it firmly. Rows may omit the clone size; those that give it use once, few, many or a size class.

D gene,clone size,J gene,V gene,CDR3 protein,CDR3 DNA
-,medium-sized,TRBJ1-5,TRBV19,CASSIDSQPQHF,TGTGCCAGTAGTATAGACAGTCAGCCCCAGCATTTT
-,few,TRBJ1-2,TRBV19,CASTPGFGAYGCTF,TGTGCCAGTACGCCAGGGTTCGGAGCCTATGGCTGCACCTTC
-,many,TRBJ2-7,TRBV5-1,CASRRGEGREQYF,TGCGCCAGCAGGAGGGGCGAGGGGCGCGAGCAGTACTTC
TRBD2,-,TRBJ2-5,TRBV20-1,CSARDLAGGQETQYF,TGCAGTGCTAGAGATCTAGCGGGGGGGCAAGAGACCCAGTACTTC
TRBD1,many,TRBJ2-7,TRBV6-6,CASSSDRANEQYF,TGTGCCAGCAGTTCCGACAGGGCCAACGAGCAGTACTTC
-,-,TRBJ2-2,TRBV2,CASSAQGSYSGELFF,TGTGCCAGCAGTGCGCAGGGTAGTTACTCCGGGGAGCTGTTTTTT
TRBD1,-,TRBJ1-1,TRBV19,CASSRGTGALGAFF,TGTGCCAGTAGTAGGGGGACAGGGGCCCTAGGGGCTTTCTTT
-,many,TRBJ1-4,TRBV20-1,CSARGAVRDHNEKLFF,TGCAGTGCTAGAGGAGCCGTTAGAGACCATAATGAAAAACTGTTTTTT
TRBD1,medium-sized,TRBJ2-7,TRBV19,CAAGQGRYEQYF,TGTGCCGCCGGACAGGGGAGGTACGAGCAGTACTTC
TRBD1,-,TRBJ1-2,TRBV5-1,CVSSMTGSYGYSF,TGCGTCAGCAGCATGACAGGGAGCTATGGCTACAGCTTC
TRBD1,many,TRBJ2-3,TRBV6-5,CASSYRGQTDTQYF,TGTGCCAGCAGTTACAGGGGGCAGACAGATACGCAGTATTTT
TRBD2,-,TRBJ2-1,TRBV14,CASSMTSGTDTQFF,TGTGCCAGCAGCATGACTAGCGGGACAGATACGCAGTTCTTC